These 13 T cell receptor beta chains share one sample of origin, sequenced in a study of identifying expanded T cells in peripheral blood. Profiling relied on immunoSEQ multiplex PCR, and the TCRdb table lists in-frame clones only, not all of them. The data contain more than 70,000 clones, about 86% of them singletons. Input material: blood. These receptors came from a person between 18 and 70 years old in good health.

The chain joins TRBV18 to TRBJ1-5, with 11 bases aligning to TRBD1. The germline CDR1 and CDR2 sequences are KGHSH and LQKENI. The CDR3 is 15 amino acids. V trimming: 2 bases; J trimming: 4 bases; junction bases outside the gene matches: 1. The CDR3 region is CASSPGTGGNQPQHF. For the CDR3, the DNA is TGTGCCAGCTCACCAGGGACAGGGGGGAATCAGCCCCAGCATTTT.

A single count supports this clone. The rearrangement joins TRBV28 to TRBJ1-2, with D possibly TRBD1 on 5 matching bases. The germline CDR1 and CDR2 sequences are MDHEN and SYDVKM. V lost 5 bases and J 4 bases, leaving 14 bases between the germline ends. The CDR3 runs to 14 residues. CDR3 protein: CASSRGYRIYGYTF. CDR3 bases: TGTGCCAGCAGTCGGGGGTACAGAATCTATGGCTACACCTTC.

V and J are TRBV7-8 and TRBJ2-1; the D is unclear. The V gene lost 5 bases and the J gene lost 0 bases, with 8 bases spanning the gap. The germline V gene encodes CDR1 SGHVS and CDR2 FQNEAQ. This CDR3 spans 14 amino acids. CDR3 amino acids: CASSPLSSYNEQFF. The CDR3 DNA follows: TGTGCCAGCAGCCCCTTGAGCTCCTACAATGAGCAGTTCTTC.

V and J are TRBV19 and TRBJ1-1, with D perhaps matching TRBD1 (6 bases). Between the trimmed V and J ends, which lost 4 bases and 4 bases, there was a span of 19 bases. The V gene's germline CDR1 is LNHDA and CDR2 SQIVND (reference sequence). The CDR3 loop spans 16 amino acids. The CDR3, as DNA: TGTGCCAGTAGTACCCTAGGGGGGGTCTGGGGCACTGAAGCTTTCTTT. It is translated as CASSTLGGVWGTEAFF. The full variable domain, its missing parts supplied by reference TRBV19 and TRBJ1-1, is DGGITQSPKYLFRKEGQNVTLSCEQNLNHDAMYWYRQDPGQGLRLIYYSQIVNDFQKGDIAEGYSVSREKKESFPLTVTSAQKNPTAFYLCASSTLGGVWGTEAFFGQGTRLTVV.

This clone has a handful of counts. The V and J genes are TRBV18 and TRBJ1-6; D unresolved. The CDR3 has 15 amino acids. Trimming left V 3 bases short and J 6 bases short, with 12 bases between. The germline V gene encodes CDR1 KGHSH and CDR2 LQKENI. This CDR3 reads CASSPAVRRNSPLHF. CDR3 DNA: TGTGCCAGCTCACCGGCGGTTAGACGTAATTCACCCCTCCACTTT.

This clone came up once. The CDR3 reads CASSFYGIHYEQYF. The CDR3 nucleotides are TGCGCCAGCAGCTTTTACGGTATCCACTACGAGCAGTACTTC. J is TRBJ2-7 and V is TRBV5-1; D unresolved. The length of the CDR3 is 14 residues. The germline CDR1 and CDR2 sequences are SGHRS and YFSETQ. Trimming pared 2 bases from V and 3 bases from J, leaving 12 bases between.

The chain links TRBV6-1 to TRBJ1-5; a possible D gene is TRBD1 (6 bases). V lost 2 bases and J 4 bases, leaving 15 bases between the germline ends. This CDR3 region has 16 residues. Germline V lookup: CDR1 MNHNS, CDR2 SASEGT. As DNA, the CDR3 is TGTGCCAGCAGTGAATTGACAGGCAGACCTAATCAGCCCCAGCATTTT. The encoded protein is CASSELTGRPNQPQHF.

The rearrangement joins TRBV25-1 to TRBJ2-5; 8 bases agree with TRBD1. CDR1 and CDR2 (germline): MGHDK, SYGVNS. The J segment lost 4 bases and the V segment lost 4 bases, leaving 5 bases of the junction unmatched. CDR3 length: 14 residues. The CDR3 region is CASSAAGQGETQYF. The CDR3, as DNA: TGTGCCAGCAGTGCCGCCGGACAGGGAGAGACCCAGTACTTC.

This clone was counted once. The V call is TRBV18, the J call TRBJ2-3; D may match TRBD1 or TRBD2 (5 bases each). Looked up from germline, CDR1 is KGHSH and CDR2 is LQKENI. CDR3 length: 15 amino acids. Trimming took off 6 bases at V and 2 bases at J, with 15 bases between the two ends. Here the CDR3 reads CASSPGTLLTDTQYF. In DNA, the CDR3 is TGTGCCAGCTCCCCCGGGACCCTGCTCACAGATACGCAGTATTTT.

This clone was recorded many times. This chain connects TRBV6-1 to TRBJ1-3; D gene uncertain. This CDR3 contains 13 residues. Germline lookup yields CDR1 MNHNS and CDR2 SASEGT. The V end lost 7 bases, the J end lost 4 bases, and 11 bases lay between the germline ends. The CDR3 is CASNTGAGNTIYF. The CDR3 nucleotides read TGTGCCAGCAACACGGGAGCAGGAAACACCATATATTTT.

The chain links TRBV6-5 to TRBJ2-1; 9 bases are shared with TRBD2. V trimming: 0 bases; J trimming: 6 bases; junction bases outside the gene matches: 6. CDR3 length: 16 amino acids. CDR1 MNHEY and CDR2 SVGAGI come from the germline V gene. The CDR3 reads CASSYSWRGGPNEQFF. The CDR3 nucleotides read TGTGCCAGCAGTTACTCGTGGCGGGGGGGCCCCAATGAGCAGTTCTTC.

The CDR3 sequence: CASSGHPSYEQYF. CDR3 bases: TGTGCCAGCTCGGGACACCCGTCCTACGAGCAGTACTTC. The rearrangement joins TRBV6-1 to TRBJ2-7, with a tentative D call TRBD1 (6 bases). This CDR3 has 13 residues. CDR1 and CDR2 (germline): MNHNS, SASEGT. V was cut by 8 bases and J by 1 base, with 12 bases left in between.

This rearrangement joins TRBV30 to TRBJ2-1; 11 nucleotides align to TRBD2. The CDR3 has 11 amino acids. Germline CDR1 and CDR2: GTSNPN and SVGIG (reference sequence). V gave up 4 bases and J gave up 15 bases; unmatched junction bases: 5. Here the CDR3 DNA reads TGTGCCTGGACTATAGCGGGGGGGCTGTTCTTC. Translation: CAWTIAGGLFF.